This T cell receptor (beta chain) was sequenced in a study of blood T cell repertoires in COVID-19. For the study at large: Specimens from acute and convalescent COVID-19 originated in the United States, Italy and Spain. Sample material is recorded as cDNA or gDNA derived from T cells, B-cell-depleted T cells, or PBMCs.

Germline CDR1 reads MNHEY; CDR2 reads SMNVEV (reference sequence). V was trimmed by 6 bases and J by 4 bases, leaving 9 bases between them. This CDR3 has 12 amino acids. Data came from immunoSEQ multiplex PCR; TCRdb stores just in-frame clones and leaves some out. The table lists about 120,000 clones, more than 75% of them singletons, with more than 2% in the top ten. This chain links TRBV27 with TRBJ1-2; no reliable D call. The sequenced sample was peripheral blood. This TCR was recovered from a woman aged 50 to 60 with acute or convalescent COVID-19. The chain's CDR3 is CASRSYSYGYTF. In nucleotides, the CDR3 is TGTGCCAGCAGATCCTACAGCTATGGCTACACCTTC.